The clone carrying this TCR beta chain was detected a few times. Using immunoSEQ multiplex PCR, the repertoire was profiled, and TCRdb retains in-frame clones only, with some absent. Of millions of clones detected, about 95% appear once; the ten largest clones hold 0.1% to 0.15%. The data were obtained in a study of shared clonotypes between healthy human individuals. The CD4+ fraction was divided into a CD45RA+ naive subset and a CD45RA-negative memory subset. This CDR3 spans 13 amino acids. Germline values: CDR1 SGHRS, CDR2 YFSETQ. V was trimmed by 2 bases and J by 0 bases, leaving 2 bases between them.

The sequencing sample was made of naive CD4+ T cells sorted from blood. Regarding subset: CD45RA+ positively selected. The rearrangement links TRBV5-1 to TRBJ2-2; D is unclear. This clonotype originated in a man younger than 30 in good health. The CDR3 DNA follows: TGCGCCAGCAGCTTCGCGAACACCGGGGAGCTGTTTTTT. This codes for CASSFANTGELFF.